This section outlines one T cell receptor beta chain sequence together with its context. What it binds is unknown. The ends were cut back, 4 bases at V and 3 bases at J, with 14 bases in the middle. In germline, CDR1 is SGHDT, CDR2 YYEEEE. The CDR3 runs 14 residues. The data stem from a study of cytomegalovirus exposure and HLA in healthy donors. Study results and limitations: The classifier reportedly diagnosed cytomegalovirus status with high sensitivity and specificity. A later analysis revealed that TCR association rates differed between HLA loci, peaking at DRB1 and bottoming out at HLA-C. Sequencing likely generated an artifact that appeared as a cluster of highly shared sequence variants.

Primers: 60 Vbeta forward and 13 Jbeta reverse. Measured with immunoSEQ multiplex PCR; TCRdb has only the in-frame clones, and not every one. The sample carries around 200,000 clones, about 59% recorded once. This TCR derives from a man aged 40-55 years in good health and CMV-seronegative. The specimen sequenced was PBMCs. The chain combines TRBV5-6 with TRBJ2-7; tentatively, D is TRBD2 (6 bases). CDR3: CASSRDFLGYEQYF. The CDR3 DNA sequence: TGTGCCAGCAGCCGGGACTTCCTGGGCTACGAGCAGTACTTC.